The 6 T cell receptor beta chains below come from one sample, sequenced in a study of T-cell memory formation after mild COVID-19. A single record per CDR3 protein comes from TCRdb applying MiXCR to the 5' RACE reads. The profile shows 95,000 to 120,000 distinct CDR3 sequences, roughly a sixth of them singletons. Sequences were obtained from PBMCs or a T cell subset sorted from them (not recorded which). The receptor source for this set is a man younger than 35 who had mild COVID-19 (a few samples of this study predate the infection). Cell type and time point are not known.

This clonotype was found a few times. The CDR3 reads CASSLDVGGIYEQYV. CDR3 bases: TGCGCCAGCAGCTTGGATGTTGGGGGGATCTACGAGCAGTACGTC. The V call is TRBV5-1, the J call TRBJ2-7, with D perhaps TRBD2 (6 bases). This CDR3 comprises 15 residues. V lost 0 bases to trimming and J lost 3 bases, with 13 bases between them. The V gene's germline CDR1 is SGHRS and CDR2 YFSETQ.

The chain has TRBV7-6 and TRBJ1-2; tentatively, D is TRBD2 (6 bases). The J call is uncertain, as TRBJ2-7 better fits the DNA end. The CDR3 is made up of 13 amino acids. CDR1 is SGHVS, CDR2 FNYEAQ, per germline. CDR3 nucleotide sequence: TGTGCCAGCAGTCATGGAGGGACCCGGGAGCAGTACTTC. Its protein is CASSHGGTREQYF.

Only a few counts were recorded for this clonotype. V gene TRBV4-1 combines with J gene TRBJ2-7; D unresolved. Germline V gene data show CDR1 as MGHRA and CDR2 as YSYEKL. V was cut by 5 bases and J by 3 bases, with 11 bases left in between. The CDR3 runs 13 residues. CDR3 residues: CASSREINYEQYF. Written as DNA, the CDR3 is TGCGCCAGCAGCAGAGAGATAAACTACGAGCAGTACTTC.

The gene calls are TRBV18 and TRBJ1-1; no firm D call. CDR1 KGHSH and CDR2 LQKENI come from the germline V gene. With 5 bases removed from V and 4 bases from J, the gap between germline ends came to 14 bases. The CDR3 runs 14 residues. CDR3 coding DNA: TGTGCCAGCTCAGGCCTTGAGGGAGGCACTGAAGCTTTCTTT. It translates to CASSGLEGGTEAFF.

J is TRBJ2-1 and V is TRBV5-1, with D uncertain. Trimming stripped 1 base from V and 7 bases from J, with 9 bases between. This CDR3 spans 13 amino acids. Germline CDR1 SGHRS, CDR2 YFSETQ. The CDR3 loop is CASSLLLGNEQFF. CDR3 nucleotides: TGCGCCAGCAGCTTGCTTTTAGGGAATGAGCAGTTCTTC.

This clonotype has just a few counts. This chain links TRBV5-1 with TRBJ2-1; no clear D. V lost 6 bases to trimming and J lost 3 bases, with 16 bases between them. The germline gives CDR1 SGHRS, CDR2 YFSETQ. There are 15 residues in the CDR3. CDR3: CASNPGPDFYNEQFF. The CDR3 bases are TGCGCCAGCAACCCGGGCCCAGACTTCTACAATGAGCAGTTCTTC. Complete variable domain (other parts from reference TRBV5-1 and TRBJ2-1): KAGVTQTPRYLIKTRGQQVTLSCSPISGHRSVSWYQQTPGQGLQFLFEYFSETQRNKGNFPGRFSGRQFSNSRSEMNVSTLELGDSALYLCASNPGPDFYNEQFFGPGTRLTVL.